A selection of T cell receptor beta chains follows, all from one sample in a study of cytomegalovirus exposure and HLA in healthy donors. Produced via immunoSEQ multiplex PCR; TCRdb's table is partial and in-frame only. Of about 360,000 clones listed, 86% are singletons. The sequenced sample was PBMCs. The origin of the receptors is a woman under 30 in good health and CMV-seronegative. Both conserved end residues are part of each CDR3. The order of the fields is clone size, V gene, D gene, J gene, CDR3 protein, CDR3 DNA. D genes are given only for firm matches. Only some rows state a clone size, as once, few, many or a class for expanded clones.

NA	TRBV6-5	TRBD2	TRBJ2-1	CASSSGTNNEQFF	TGTGCCAGCAGTTCCGGGACTAACAATGAGCAGTTCTTC
once	TRBV6-1	NA	TRBJ1-1	CASSGVGRNTEAFF	TGTGCCAGCAGCGGAGTAGGGAGGAACACTGAAGCTTTCTTT
NA	TRBV5-1	NA	TRBJ1-3	CASSGGPFGNTIYF	TGCGCCAGCAGCGGCGGTCCTTTCGGAAACACCATATATTTT
few	TRBV2	TRBD1	TRBJ1-3	CASREGAAGNTIYF	TGTGCCAGCAGAGAGGGGGCGGCGGGAAACACCATATATTTT
NA	TRBV6-5	NA	TRBJ2-1	CASSWSPEYNEQFF	TGTGCCAGCAGTTGGTCGCCTGAGTACAATGAGCAGTTCTTC
NA	TRBV7-2	NA	TRBJ2-3	CASSLRWGVTDTQYF	TGTGCCAGCAGCTTAAGATGGGGGGTCACAGATACGCAGTATTTT
NA	TRBV28	NA	TRBJ1-5	CASSFLIGQPQHF	TGTGCCAGCAGTTTCTTAATCGGTCAGCCCCAGCATTTT
once	TRBV28	TRBD1	TRBJ2-1	CASSRTGLRDPRNEQFF	TGTGCCAGCAGTCGGACAGGGCTGAGGGACCCTCGCAATGAGCAGTTCTTC
NA	TRBV30	TRBD1	TRBJ1-2	CAWSINRGHGYTF	TGTGCCTGGAGTATCAACAGGGGCCACGGCTACACCTTC
NA	TRBV6-5	NA	TRBJ1-2	CASRLRGSYGYTF	TGTGCCAGCAGACTGCGGGGGTCCTATGGCTACACCTTC
few	TRBV27	TRBD1	TRBJ1-2	CASSSPGGAGGYTF	TGTGCCAGCAGTTCCCCAGGGGGCGCAGGTGGCTACACCTTC
NA	TRBV27	TRBD2	TRBJ2-5	CASSPSSGIKETQYF	TGTGCCAGCAGTCCGTCTAGCGGGATAAAAGAGACCCAGTACTTC